The present entry profiles one TCR beta chain with its context. Antigen unknown. The protocol was immunoSEQ multiplex PCR, while the TCRdb copy is restricted to in-frame clones and leaves out a portion. The data show a few million clones, just over 90% seen once. Germline CDR1 and CDR2: LGHNA and YSLEER. CDR3 length equals 16 residues. V lost 1 base to trimming and J lost 0 bases, with 11 bases between them. The data were obtained in a study of shared clonotypes between healthy human individuals. Study conclusions and caveats: Generally, estimated richness proved larger in naive subsets than it did in memory subsets.

Specimen: naive CD4+ T cells from PBMCs. Noted subset: CD45RA+ positively selected. This rearrangement joins TRBV4-3 to TRBJ2-3; no clear D gene. This clonotype was obtained from a man aged 18 to 30 in good health. Some clones in this sample may be carry-over from other donors' samples. CDR3 sequence reads: CASSQVSPGSTDTQYF. CDR3 in DNA: TGCGCCAGCAGCCAAGTATCCCCGGGTAGCACAGATACGCAGTATTTT.